This T cell receptor (beta chain) was profiled in a study of cytotoxic CD8 clonotypes in ibrutinib-treated CLL. About the research overall: Partial response occurred in 24 patients and complete response in 2; at median about 72 months, 14 remained remitted and approximately twelve progressed. Response samples followed a median around 11 months of treatment, range 6 to 36.

This table comes from immunoSEQ multiplex PCR, and its TCRdb copy is limited to in-frame clones, with some not included. This table has around 70,000 clones, about nine tenths appearing once. The germline CDR1 and CDR2 sequences are SGHRS and YFSETQ. Unmatched junction bases numbered 0, after V lost 0 bases and J lost 4 bases. CDR3 length equals 15 residues. Overall study results and limits: Public clonotypes proved infrequent, and on treatment they shrank or remained steady. Clonality rose at ibrutinib response, held steady in sustained remission, and fell toward baseline at progression.

In the case of this clone: Its antigen is not identified.

Sequences were derived from PBMCs, sampled after 12 months of ibrutinib treatment. The V call is TRBV5-1, the J call TRBJ2-2, with 10 nucleotides matching TRBD1. This clonotype was obtained from a human donor with chronic lymphocytic leukemia. As DNA, the CDR3 is TGCGCCAGCAGCTTGGGGACAGGGGGCACCGGGGAGCTGTTTTTT. Encoded protein: CASSLGTGGTGELFF.